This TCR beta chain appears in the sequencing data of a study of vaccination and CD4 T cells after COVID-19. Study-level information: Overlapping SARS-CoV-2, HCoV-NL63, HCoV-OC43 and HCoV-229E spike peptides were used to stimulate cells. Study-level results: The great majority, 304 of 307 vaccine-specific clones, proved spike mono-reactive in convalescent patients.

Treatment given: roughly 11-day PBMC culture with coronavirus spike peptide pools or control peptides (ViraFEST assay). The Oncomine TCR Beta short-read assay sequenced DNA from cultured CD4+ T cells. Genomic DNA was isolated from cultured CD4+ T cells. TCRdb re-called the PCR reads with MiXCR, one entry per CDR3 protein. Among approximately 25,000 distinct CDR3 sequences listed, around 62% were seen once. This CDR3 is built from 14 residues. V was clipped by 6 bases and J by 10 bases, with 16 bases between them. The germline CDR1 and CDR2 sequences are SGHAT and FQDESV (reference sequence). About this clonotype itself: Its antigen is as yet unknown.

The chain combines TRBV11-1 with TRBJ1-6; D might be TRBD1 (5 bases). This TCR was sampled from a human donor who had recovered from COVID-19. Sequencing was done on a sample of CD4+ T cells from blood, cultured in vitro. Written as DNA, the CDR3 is TGTGCCAGCAGGCAAACAGGATCCGCCTCACCCCTCCACTTT. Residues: CASRQTGSASPLHF.